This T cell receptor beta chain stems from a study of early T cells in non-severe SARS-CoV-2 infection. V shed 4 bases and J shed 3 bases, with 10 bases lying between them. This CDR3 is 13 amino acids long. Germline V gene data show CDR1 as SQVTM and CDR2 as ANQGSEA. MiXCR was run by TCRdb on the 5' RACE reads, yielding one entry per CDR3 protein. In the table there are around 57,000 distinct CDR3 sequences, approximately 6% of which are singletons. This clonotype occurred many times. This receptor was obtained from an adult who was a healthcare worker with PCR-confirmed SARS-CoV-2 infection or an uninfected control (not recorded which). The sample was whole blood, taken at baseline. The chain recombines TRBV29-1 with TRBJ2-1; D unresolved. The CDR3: CSVGRDVYNEQFF. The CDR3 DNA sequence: TGCAGCGTTGGAAGGGATGTCTACAATGAGCAGTTCTTC.